This note documents a single TCR beta chain sequence. Its antigen is unknown. No quality values exist for individual bases; no much larger clone is one base distant. Survey-level sequencing on the immunoSEQ platform was used to profile TCR beta chain repertoires. The study's processing was this. Repertoire diversity was measured with the inverse Simpson index, and CDR3 amino acid length spectratypes and V-J pairing frequencies were compared. To annotate clonotypes specific to SARS-CoV-2, CMV, influenza A and EBV, TCR beta CDR3 sequences were compared against VDJdb. TCRdb stores this immuneACCESS table with in-frame sequences only. Part of the clones is absent; in the studies checked, under half of the shortfall reflects unresolved V genes, and no reason is known for the rest. V, J and clone size derive from that table, while D and trimming were established from the DNA sequence. Counted in this sample were about 50,000 clones; approximately 93% of them appeared once. Around 10% of the sample belongs to the ten largest clones.

The CDR3 runs 15 residues from the cysteine to the phenylalanine. Here the CDR3 DNA is all that survives: 45 bases in frame from base 1. The germline V gene (reference sequence) supplies CDR1 LNHDA and CDR2 SQIVND. The junction carries 15 bases between V and J, which are trimmed by 5 bases and 4 bases respectively. The sample comes from a study (dated by TCRdb to the early 2020s). PBMCs were isolated from peripheral blood, and TCR beta sequencing was performed on genomic DNA from unsorted PBMCs. Summary of the overall study and its limitations: According to the authors, more investigation is needed, including longitudinal sampling and evaluation of a control group.

The sequence was collected from a man aged 35 to 55 with rheumatoid arthritis. The sequencing sample was made of PBMCs. This chain joins TRBV19 to TRBJ2-1; tentative D gene TRBD1, with 5 bases matching. DNA sequence: TGTGCCAGTAGTGTTAGGGGCTCGGAGTACAATGAGCAGTTCTTC. This gives the protein CASSVRGSEYNEQFF.